Detailed here is one T cell receptor (beta chain). At deep level, the assay was performed. Profiled with immunoSEQ multiplex PCR; TCRdb holds only in-frame clones, not every one. Of about 470,000 clones in the sample, more than 75% are singletons; the top ten hold roughly 13%. This sample is drawn from a study of shared clonotypes between healthy human individuals. Germline-derived CDR1 and CDR2 are LNHDA and SQIVND (reference sequence). CDR3 size: 13 residues. Trimming removed 8 bases from V and 3 bases from J, with 13 bases in between. V usage is TRBV19 and J usage is TRBJ2-5; D is possibly TRBD1 (5 bases). This TCR derives from a woman between 40 and 50 years old in good health. Some clones in this sample may be carry-over from other donors' samples. Sequencing was done on a sample of PBMCs. As DNA, the CDR3 is TGTGCCAGTGGCAGGGTGGTTGAAGAGACCCAGTACTTC. Translated, it gives CASGRVVEETQYF.